This T cell receptor (beta chain) was identified in a study of blood T cells in healthy people across ages. A sample-barcoded 5' primer and a J-beta primer mix were used in a second PCR of roughly 7 to 11 cycles. One entry per CDR3 protein results from TCRdb running MiXCR on the 5' RACE reads. The sample carries about 780,000 distinct CDR3 sequences, about half recorded once. Trimming left V 1 base short and J 4 bases short, with 23 bases between. Germline CDR1 reads DFQATT; CDR2 reads SNEGSKA (reference sequence). This CDR3 comprises 18 residues. The specimen was blood. The J gene is TRBJ1-5, the V gene TRBV20-1; possibly TRBD1 for D (5 bases). The TCR originated in a man older than 75 in good health. The CDR3 nucleotides are TGCAGTGCTAGAGGGAGCGGGGCAGACAAAGTATCGAATCAGCCCCAGCATTTT. This codes for CSARGSGADKVSNQPQHF.